Described below is a single T cell receptor beta chain sequence and its context. The sample is drawn from a study of T cells expressing NK-cell markers. From the 5' RACE reads, TCRdb lists one entry per CDR3 protein and no DNA. The sample totals fewer than 200,000 distinct CDR3 sequences. The receptor was isolated from a woman aged 18-70 years in good health. Sequenced input: blood T cells: a sorted CD56 or NKG2C T cell subset, CD4+ or CD8+ T cells, or bulk PBMC T cells (not recorded which).

The CDR3 sequence: CASKGVFSSNTEAFF. The J gene is TRBJ1-1, the V gene TRBV28; TCRdb names TRBD1, which stays unverified in the absence of DNA. This CDR3 region has 15 residues. The V gene's germline CDR1 is MDHEN and CDR2 SYDVKM.